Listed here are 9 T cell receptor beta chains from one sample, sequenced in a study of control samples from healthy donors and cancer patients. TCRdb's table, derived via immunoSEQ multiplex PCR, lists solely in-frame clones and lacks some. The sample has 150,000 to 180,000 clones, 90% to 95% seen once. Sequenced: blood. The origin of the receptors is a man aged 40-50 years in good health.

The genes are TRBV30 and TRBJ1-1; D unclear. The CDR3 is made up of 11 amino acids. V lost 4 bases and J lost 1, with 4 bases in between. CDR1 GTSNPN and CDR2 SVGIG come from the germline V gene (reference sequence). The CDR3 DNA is TGTGCCTGGAAGGCGAACACTGAAGCTTTCTTT. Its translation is CAWKANTEAFF.

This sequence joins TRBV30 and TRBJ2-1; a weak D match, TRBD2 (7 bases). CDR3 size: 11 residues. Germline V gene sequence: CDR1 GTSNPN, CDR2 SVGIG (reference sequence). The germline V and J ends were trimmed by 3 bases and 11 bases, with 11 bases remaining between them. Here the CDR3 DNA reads TGTGCCTGGAGGGGGGGGGCGAAGCAGTTCTTC. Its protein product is CAWRGGAKQFF.

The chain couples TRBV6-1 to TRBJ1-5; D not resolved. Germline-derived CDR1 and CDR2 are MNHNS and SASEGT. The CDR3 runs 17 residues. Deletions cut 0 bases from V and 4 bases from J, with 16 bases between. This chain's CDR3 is CASSEALPAALNQPQHF. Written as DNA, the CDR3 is TGTGCCAGCAGTGAAGCGCTCCCGGCGGCTCTTAATCAGCCCCAGCATTTT.

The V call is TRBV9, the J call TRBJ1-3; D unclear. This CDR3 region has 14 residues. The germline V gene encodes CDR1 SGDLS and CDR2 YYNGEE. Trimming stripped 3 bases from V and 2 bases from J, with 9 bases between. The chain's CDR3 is CASSGEKTGNTIYF. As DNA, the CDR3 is TGTGCCAGCAGCGGGGAAAAGACTGGAAACACCATATATTTT.

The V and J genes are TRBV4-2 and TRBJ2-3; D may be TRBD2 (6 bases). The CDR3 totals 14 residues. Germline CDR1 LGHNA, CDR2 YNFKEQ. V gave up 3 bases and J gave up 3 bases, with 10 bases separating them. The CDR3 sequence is CASSQGTQTDTQYF. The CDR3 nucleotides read TGTGCCAGCAGCCAGGGGACTCAAACAGATACGCAGTATTTT.

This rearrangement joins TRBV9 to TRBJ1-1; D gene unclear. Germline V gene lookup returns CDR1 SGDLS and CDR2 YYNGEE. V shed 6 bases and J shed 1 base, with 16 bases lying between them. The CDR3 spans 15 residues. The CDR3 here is CASTRLGGPNTEAFF. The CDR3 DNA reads TGTGCCAGCACCCGACTCGGCGGTCCGAACACTGAAGCTTTCTTT.

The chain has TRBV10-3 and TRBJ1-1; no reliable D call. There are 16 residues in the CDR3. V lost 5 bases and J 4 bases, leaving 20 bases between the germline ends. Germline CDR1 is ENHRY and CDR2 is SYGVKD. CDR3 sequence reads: CAISPASTDIGTEAFF. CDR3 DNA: TGTGCCATCAGTCCAGCCTCGACCGACATAGGCACTGAAGCTTTCTTT.

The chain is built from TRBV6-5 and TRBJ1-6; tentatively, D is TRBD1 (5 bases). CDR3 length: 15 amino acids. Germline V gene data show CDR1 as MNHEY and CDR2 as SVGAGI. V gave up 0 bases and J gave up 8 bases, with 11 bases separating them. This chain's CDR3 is CASSYSWGKDSPLHF. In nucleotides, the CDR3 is TGTGCCAGCAGTTACTCGTGGGGGAAGGATTCACCCCTCCACTTT.

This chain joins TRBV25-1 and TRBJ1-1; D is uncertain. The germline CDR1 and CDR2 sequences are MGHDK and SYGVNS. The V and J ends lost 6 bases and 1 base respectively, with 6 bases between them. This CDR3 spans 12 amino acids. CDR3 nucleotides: TGTGCCAGCAGGGGCCAGAACACTGAAGCTTTCTTT. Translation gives CASRGQNTEAFF. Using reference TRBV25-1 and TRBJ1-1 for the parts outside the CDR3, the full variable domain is EADIYQTPRYLVIGTGKKITLECSQTMGHDKMYWYQQDPGMELHLIHYSYGVNSTEKGDLSSESTVSRIRTEHFPLTLESARPSHTSQYLCASRGQNTEAFFGQGTRLTVV.